This record concerns one T cell receptor beta chain sequence. Its antigen is still unknown. This entry belongs to a study of cytomegalovirus exposure and HLA in healthy donors. General study findings and limits: A few chains tied to CMV proved CMV antigen-specific in vitro. Researchers catalogued 164 TCR beta chains as cytomegalovirus-associated. The TCR clusters that emerged in the first cohort tended, a later analysis found, to co-occur in the 110 or so validation repertoires.

The protocol was immunoSEQ multiplex PCR, while the TCRdb copy is restricted to in-frame clones and leaves out a portion. This table has fewer than 200,000 clones, roughly 95% appearing once. Separate from the roughly 700-subject first cohort was the roughly 130-subject validation cohort, to which the donors belonged. The sequence derives from a woman younger than 35 in good health and CMV-seronegative. Sequencing was done on a sample of PBMCs.

The CDR3 spells CAWSAGTTYNEQFF. The CDR3 DNA sequence: TGTGCCTGGAGCGCCGGGACTACCTACAATGAGCAGTTCTTC. V gene TRBV30 combines with J gene TRBJ2-1; 7 nucleotides match TRBD2. CDR3 length: 14 residues. J gave up 2 bases and V 3 bases, and 4 bases lay outside the gene matches. In germline, CDR1 is GTSNPN, CDR2 SVGIG (reference sequence).